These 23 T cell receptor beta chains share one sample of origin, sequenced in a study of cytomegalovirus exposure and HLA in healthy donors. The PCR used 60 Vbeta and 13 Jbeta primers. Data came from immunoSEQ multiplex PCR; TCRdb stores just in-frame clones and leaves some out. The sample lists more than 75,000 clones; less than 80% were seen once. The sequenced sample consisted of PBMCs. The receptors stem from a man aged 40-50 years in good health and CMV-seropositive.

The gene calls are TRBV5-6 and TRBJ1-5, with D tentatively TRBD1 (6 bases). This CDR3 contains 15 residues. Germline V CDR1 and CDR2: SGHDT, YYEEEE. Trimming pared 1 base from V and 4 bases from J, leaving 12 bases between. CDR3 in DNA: TGTGCCAGCAGCTTGCGGTTGACAGGTAATCAGCCCCAGCATTTT. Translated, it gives CASSLRLTGNQPQHF.

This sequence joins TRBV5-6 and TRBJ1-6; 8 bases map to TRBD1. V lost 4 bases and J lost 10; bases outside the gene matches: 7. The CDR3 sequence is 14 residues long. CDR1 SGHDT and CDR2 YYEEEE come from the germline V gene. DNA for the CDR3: TGTGCCAGCAGCCCGGACAGGGTAGGATCACCCCTCCACTTT. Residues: CASSPDRVGSPLHF.

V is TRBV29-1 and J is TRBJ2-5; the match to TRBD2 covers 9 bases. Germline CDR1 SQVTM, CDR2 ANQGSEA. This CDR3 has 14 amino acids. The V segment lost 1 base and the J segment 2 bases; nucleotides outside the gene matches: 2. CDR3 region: CSVEGLAGQETQYF. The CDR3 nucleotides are TGCAGCGTTGAAGGGCTAGCGGGGCAAGAGACCCAGTACTTC.

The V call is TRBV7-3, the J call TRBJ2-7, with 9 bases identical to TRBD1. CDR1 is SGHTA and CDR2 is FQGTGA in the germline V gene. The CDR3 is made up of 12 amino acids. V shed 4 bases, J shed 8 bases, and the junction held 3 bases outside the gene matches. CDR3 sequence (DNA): TGTGCCAGCAGCTCGGGACAGGGAAAGCAGTACTTC. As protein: CASSSGQGKQYF. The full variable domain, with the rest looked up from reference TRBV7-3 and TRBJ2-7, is GAGVSQTPSNKVTEKGKYVELRCDPISGHTALYWYRQSLGQGPEFLIYFQGTGAADDSGLPNDRFFAVRPEGSVSTLKIQRTERGDSAVYLCASSSGQGKQYFGPGTRLTVT.

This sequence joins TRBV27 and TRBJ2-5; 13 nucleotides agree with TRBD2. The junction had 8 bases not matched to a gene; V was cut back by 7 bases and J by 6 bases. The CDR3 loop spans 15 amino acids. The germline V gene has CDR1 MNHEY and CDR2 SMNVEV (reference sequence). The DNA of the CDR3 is TGTGCCAGCAAAGGACTAGCGGGGGACGAAAAGACCCAGTACTTC. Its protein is CASKGLAGDEKTQYF.

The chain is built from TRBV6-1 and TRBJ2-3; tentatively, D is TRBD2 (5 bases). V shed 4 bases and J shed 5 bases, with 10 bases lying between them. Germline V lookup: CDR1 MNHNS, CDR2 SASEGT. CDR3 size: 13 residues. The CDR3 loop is CASSVLRGDTQYF. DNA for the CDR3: TGTGCCAGCAGTGTCTTACGGGGAGATACGCAGTATTTT.

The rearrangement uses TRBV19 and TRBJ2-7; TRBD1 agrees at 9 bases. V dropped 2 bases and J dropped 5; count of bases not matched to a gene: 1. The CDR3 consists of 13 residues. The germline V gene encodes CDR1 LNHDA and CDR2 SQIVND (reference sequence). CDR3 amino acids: CASSIRTGDEQYF. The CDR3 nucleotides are TGTGCCAGTAGTATACGGACAGGGGACGAGCAGTACTTC. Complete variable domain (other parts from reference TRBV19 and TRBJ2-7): DGGITQSPKYLFRKEGQNVTLSCEQNLNHDAMYWYRQDPGQGLRLIYYSQIVNDFQKGDIAEGYSVSREKKESFPLTVTSAQKNPTAFYLCASSIRTGDEQYFGPGTRLTVT.

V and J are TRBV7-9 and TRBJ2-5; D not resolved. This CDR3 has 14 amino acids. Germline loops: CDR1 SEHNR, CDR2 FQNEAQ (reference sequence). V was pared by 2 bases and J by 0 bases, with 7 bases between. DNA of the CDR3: TGTGCCAGCAGCTTAATGTCGTACCAAGAGACCCAGTACTTC. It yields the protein CASSLMSYQETQYF.

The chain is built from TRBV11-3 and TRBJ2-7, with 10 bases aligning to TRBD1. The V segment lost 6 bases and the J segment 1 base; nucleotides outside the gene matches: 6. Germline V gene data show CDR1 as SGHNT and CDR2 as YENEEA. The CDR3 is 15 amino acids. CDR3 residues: CASSRDRGFSYEQYF. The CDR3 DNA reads TGTGCCAGCAGTAGGGACAGGGGATTTTCCTACGAGCAGTACTTC.

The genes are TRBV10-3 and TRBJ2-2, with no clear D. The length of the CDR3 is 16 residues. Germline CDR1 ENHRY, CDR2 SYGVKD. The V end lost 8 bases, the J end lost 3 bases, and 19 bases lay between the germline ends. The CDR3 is CAISPMRLRDTGELFF. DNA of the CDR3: TGTGCCATCTCGCCGATGCGGCTCCGGGACACCGGGGAGCTGTTTTTT.

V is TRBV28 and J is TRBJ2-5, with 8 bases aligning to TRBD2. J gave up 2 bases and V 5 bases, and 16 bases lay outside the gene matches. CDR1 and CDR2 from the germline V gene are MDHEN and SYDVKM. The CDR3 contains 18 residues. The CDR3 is CASSRLRRASGRQETQYF. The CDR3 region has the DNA TGTGCCAGCAGTCGCCTCCGTAGGGCTAGCGGGCGACAAGAGACCCAGTACTTC. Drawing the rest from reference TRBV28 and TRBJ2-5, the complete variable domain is DVKVTQSSRYLVKRTGEKVFLECVQDMDHENMFWYRQDPGLGLRLIYFSYDVKMKEKGDIPEGYSVSREKKERFSLILESASTNQTSMYLCASSRLRRASGRQETQYFGPGTRLLVL.

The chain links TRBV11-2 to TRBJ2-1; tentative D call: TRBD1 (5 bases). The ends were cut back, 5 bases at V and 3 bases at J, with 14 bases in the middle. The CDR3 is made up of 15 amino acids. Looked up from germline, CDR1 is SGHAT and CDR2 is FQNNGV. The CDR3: CASSPLDKVYNEQFF. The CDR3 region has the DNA TGTGCCAGCAGCCCTTTGGACAAAGTCTACAATGAGCAGTTCTTC. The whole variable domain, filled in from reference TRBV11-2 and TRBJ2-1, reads EAGVAQSPRYKIIEKRQSVAFWCNPISGHATLYWYQQILGQGPKLLIQFQNNGVVDDSQLPKDRFSAERLKGVDSTLKIQPAKLEDSAVYLCASSPLDKVYNEQFFGPGTRLTVL.

The CDR3: CASSARQGPYEQYF. DNA for the CDR3: TGTGCCAGCAGCGCTAGACAGGGGCCGTACGAGCAGTACTTC. The chain has TRBV11-3 and TRBJ2-7; 8 nucleotides match TRBD1. Unmatched junction bases numbered 7, after V lost 5 bases and J lost 4 bases. Germline CDR1 reads SGHNT; CDR2 reads YENEEA. The CDR3 contains 14 residues. The whole variable domain, filled in from reference TRBV11-3 and TRBJ2-7, reads EAGVVQSPRYKIIEKKQPVAFWCNPISGHNTLYWYLQNLGQGPELLIRYENEEAVDDSQLPKDRFSAERLKGVDSTLKIQPAELGDSAVYLCASSARQGPYEQYFGPGTRLTVT.

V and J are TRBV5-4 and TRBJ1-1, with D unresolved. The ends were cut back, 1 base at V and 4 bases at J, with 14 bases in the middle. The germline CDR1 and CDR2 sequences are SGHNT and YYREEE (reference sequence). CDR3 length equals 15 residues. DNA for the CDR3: TGTGCCAGCAGCTTGTTCTCCACCTCGGGCACTGAAGCTTTCTTT. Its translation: CASSLFSTSGTEAFF.

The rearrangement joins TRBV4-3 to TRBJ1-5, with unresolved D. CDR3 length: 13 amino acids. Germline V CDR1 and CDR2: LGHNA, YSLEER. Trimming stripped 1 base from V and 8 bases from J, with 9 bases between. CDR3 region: CASSQARSEPQHF. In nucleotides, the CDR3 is TGCGCCAGCAGCCAAGCGAGGAGTGAGCCCCAGCATTTT.

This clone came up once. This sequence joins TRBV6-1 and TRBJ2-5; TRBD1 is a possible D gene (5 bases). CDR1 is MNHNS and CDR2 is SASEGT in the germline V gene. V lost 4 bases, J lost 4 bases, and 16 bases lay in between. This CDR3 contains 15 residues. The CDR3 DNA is TGTGCCAGCAGTGCGACCTGGCAGGGTGGAGAGACCCAGTACTTC. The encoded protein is CASSATWQGGETQYF.

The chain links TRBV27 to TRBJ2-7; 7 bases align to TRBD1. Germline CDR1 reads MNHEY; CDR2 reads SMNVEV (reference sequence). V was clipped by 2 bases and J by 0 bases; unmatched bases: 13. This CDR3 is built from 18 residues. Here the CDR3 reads CASSLVPGGGPSSYEQYF. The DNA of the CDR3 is TGTGCCAGCAGTTTAGTTCCAGGGGGTGGTCCAAGCTCCTACGAGCAGTACTTC.

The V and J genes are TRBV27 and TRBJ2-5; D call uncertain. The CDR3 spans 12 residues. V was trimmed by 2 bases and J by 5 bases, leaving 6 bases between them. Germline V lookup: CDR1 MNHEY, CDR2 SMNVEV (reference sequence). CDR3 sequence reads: CASSLPGETQYF. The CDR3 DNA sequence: TGTGCCAGCAGTTTACCCGGTGAGACCCAGTACTTC.

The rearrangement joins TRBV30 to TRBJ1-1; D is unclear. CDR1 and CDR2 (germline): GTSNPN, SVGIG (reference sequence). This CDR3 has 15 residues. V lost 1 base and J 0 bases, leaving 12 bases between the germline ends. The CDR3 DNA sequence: TGTGCCTGGAGTGCGAGAGGGCCCATGAACACTGAAGCTTTCTTT. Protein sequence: CAWSARGPMNTEAFF.

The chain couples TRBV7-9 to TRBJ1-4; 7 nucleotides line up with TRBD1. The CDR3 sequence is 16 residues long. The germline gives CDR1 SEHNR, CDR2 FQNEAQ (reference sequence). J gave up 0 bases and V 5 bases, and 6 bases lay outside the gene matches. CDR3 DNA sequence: TGTGCCAGCAGCAACCGGGACAGAACAACTAATGAAAAACTGTTTTTT. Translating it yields CASSNRDRTTNEKLFF.

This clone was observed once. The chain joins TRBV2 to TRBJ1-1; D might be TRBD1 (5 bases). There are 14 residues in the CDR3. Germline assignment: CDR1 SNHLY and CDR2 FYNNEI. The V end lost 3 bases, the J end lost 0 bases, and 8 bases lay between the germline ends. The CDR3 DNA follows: TGTGCCAGCAGTGAGGGGGGAATGAACACTGAAGCTTTCTTT. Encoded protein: CASSEGGMNTEAFF.

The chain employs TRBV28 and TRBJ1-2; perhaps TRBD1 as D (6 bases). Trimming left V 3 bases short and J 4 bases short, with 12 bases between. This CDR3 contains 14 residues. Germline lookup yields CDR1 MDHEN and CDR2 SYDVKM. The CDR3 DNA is TGTGCCAGCAGTTTGGCGGACAGCGGCTATGGCTACACCTTC. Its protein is CASSLADSGYGYTF.

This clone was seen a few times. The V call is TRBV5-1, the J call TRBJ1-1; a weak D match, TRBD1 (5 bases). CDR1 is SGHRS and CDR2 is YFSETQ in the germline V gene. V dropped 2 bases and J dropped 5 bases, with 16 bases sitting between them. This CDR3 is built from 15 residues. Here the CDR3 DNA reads TGCGCCAGCAGCTTAGGTGGACGCGGGGGGACTGAAGCTTTCTTT. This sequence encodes CASSLGGRGGTEAFF.